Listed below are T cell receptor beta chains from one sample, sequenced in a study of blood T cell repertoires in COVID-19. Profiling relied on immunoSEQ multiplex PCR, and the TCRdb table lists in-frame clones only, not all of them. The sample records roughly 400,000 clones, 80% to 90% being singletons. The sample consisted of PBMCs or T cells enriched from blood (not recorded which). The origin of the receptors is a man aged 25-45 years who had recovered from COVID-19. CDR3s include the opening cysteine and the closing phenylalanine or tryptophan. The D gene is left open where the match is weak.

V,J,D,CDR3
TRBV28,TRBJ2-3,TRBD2,CASSLTTSGMADTQYF
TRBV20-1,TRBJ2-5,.,CSASRAETQYF
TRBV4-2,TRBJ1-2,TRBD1,CASSQGDRGLKF
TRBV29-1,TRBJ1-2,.,CSVERGFGYTF
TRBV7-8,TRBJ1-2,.,CASSLSRAGYTF
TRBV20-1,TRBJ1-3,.,CSASMRNTIYF
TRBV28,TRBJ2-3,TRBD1,CASSLETGADTQYF
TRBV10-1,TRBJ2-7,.,CASSESVSNYEQYF
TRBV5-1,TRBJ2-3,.,CASSSLAHTSTDTQYF
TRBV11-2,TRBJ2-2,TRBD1,CASRPGTGRSGELFF
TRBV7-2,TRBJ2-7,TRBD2,CASSLGGGSAYEQYF
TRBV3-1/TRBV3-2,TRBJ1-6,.,CASSQGRGASYNSPLHF
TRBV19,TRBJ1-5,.,CASSVRNRADSNQPQHF
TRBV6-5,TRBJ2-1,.,CASSWTTEFF
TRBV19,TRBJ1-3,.,CASSIGRTPSGNTIYF
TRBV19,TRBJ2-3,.,CASSMILVTDTQYF
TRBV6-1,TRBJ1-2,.,CASSEYGYSRTGVYGYTF
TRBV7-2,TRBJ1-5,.,CASSLGPLGNQPQHF